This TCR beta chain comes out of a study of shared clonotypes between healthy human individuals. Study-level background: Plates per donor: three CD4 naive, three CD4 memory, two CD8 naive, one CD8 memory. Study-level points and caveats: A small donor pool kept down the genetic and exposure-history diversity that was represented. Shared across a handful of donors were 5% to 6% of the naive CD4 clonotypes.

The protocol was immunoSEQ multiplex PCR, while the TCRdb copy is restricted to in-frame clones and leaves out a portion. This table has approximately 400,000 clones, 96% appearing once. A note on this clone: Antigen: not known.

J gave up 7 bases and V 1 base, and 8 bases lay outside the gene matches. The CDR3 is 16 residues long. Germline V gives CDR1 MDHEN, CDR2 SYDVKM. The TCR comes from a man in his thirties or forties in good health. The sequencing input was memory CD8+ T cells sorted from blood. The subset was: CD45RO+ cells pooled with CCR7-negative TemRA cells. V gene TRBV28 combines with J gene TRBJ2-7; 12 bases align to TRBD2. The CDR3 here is CASSLSKTSGSGEQYF. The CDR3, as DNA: TGTGCCAGCAGTTTATCTAAGACTAGCGGGAGCGGGGAGCAGTACTTC.